A selection of T cell receptor beta chains follows, all from one sample in a study of blood T cells in healthy people across ages. TCRdb reprocessed the 5' RACE reads via MiXCR and lists one record per CDR3 protein. This sample yields some 290,000 distinct CDR3 sequences, of which 25% to 30% are seen a single time; 29% belongs to the top ten. The sample consisted of blood. Receptors were obtained from a woman in her seventies in good health. CDR3s include the opening cysteine and the closing phenylalanine or tryptophan. The D gene is left open where the match is weak. Part of the rows lack a size; the others show once, few, many or a class for expanded clones.

CDR3 protein	CDR3 DNA	J gene	D gene	V gene	clone size
CASSLGLGDEKLFF	TGTGCCAGCAGCTTAGGGCTCGGGGATGAAAAACTGTTTTTT	TRBJ1-4	.	TRBV7-2	.
CASSRGGDEKLFF	TGTGCCAGCAGCAGGGGGGGGGATGAAAAACTGTTTTTT	TRBJ1-4	.	TRBV7-9	.
CASRQGGGYTEAFF	TGTGCCAGCCGACAAGGGGGGGGATACACTGAAGCTTTCTTT	TRBJ1-1	.	TRBV7-2	.
CASSARRYTEVANVLTF	TGTGCCAGCAGCGCCCGACGCTACACGGAGGTGGCCAACGTCCTGACTTTC	TRBJ2-6	.	TRBV7-9	.
CASSPRQRDQETQYF	TGTGCCAGCAGCCCGAGACAGCGGGACCAAGAGACCCAGTACTTC	TRBJ2-5	.	TRBV7-9	many
CASSDNRAFFYGYTF	TGTGCCAGCAGCGATAACAGGGCTTTTTTTTATGGCTACACCTTC	TRBJ1-2	.	TRBV9	many
CASSFFVIRADGYTF	TGTGCCAGCAGTTTTTTCGTTATCAGGGCGGATGGCTACACCTTC	TRBJ1-2	.	TRBV28	few
CASSSEYDNEQFF	TGTGCCAGCAGCTCAGAGTACGACAATGAGCAGTTCTTC	TRBJ2-1	.	TRBV11-2	.
CSARGYGGSNTEAFF	TGCAGTGCTAGGGGTTATGGGGGTTCGAACACTGAAGCTTTCTTT	TRBJ1-1	.	TRBV20-1	few
CSAQRTSGRDEQYF	TGCAGTGCCCAACGGACTAGCGGGAGGGACGAGCAGTACTTC	TRBJ2-7	TRBD2	TRBV20-1	few
CATSDSGRRHTDTQYF	TGTGCCACCAGTGATTCGGGGAGGAGACACACAGATACGCAGTATTTT	TRBJ2-3	.	TRBV24-1	.
CASTGTIGGKNIQYF	TGTGCCAGCACCGGGACAATAGGTGGCAAAAACATTCAGTACTTC	TRBJ2-4	.	TRBV28	.
CASSLTGVQPQHF	TGTGCCAGCAGTTTAACAGGGGTTCAGCCCCAGCATTTT	TRBJ1-5	TRBD1	TRBV7-9	.
CSALTSSGTQYF	TGCAGCGCTCTGACTAGTTCGGGCACTCAGTACTTC	TRBJ2-4	.	TRBV29-1	.
CASSLGGSRRVEQFF	TGTGCCAGCAGCTTAGGGGGGAGTAGGAGGGTTGAGCAGTTCTTC	TRBJ2-1	.	TRBV7-2	few
CASRRSGLVGRTDTQYF	TGTGCCAGCAGGAGATCCGGACTAGTGGGACGAACAGATACGCAGTATTTT	TRBJ2-3	TRBD2	TRBV2	.